This T cell receptor beta chain was profiled in a study of early T cells in non-severe SARS-CoV-2 infection. Turning to the study itself: The study sequenced bulk RNA from unsorted whole blood, with chains unpaired.

Concerning this clonotype: Its specificity is not known.

CDR3 length: 15 amino acids. Germline-derived CDR1 and CDR2 are SGHTA and FQGNSA. The trim removed 5 bases at V and 3 bases at J, leaving 6 bases unmatched. Study observations and caveats: VDJdb matches were skewed toward anti-spike CD8 T cell responses.

Individual cDNA molecules received unique molecular identifiers. TCRdb passed the 5' RACE reads through MiXCR, listing each CDR3 protein once. The sample holds tens of thousands of distinct CDR3 sequences, about 6% seen once. Sample: whole blood, taken at baseline. The chain carries TRBV7-2 and TRBJ2-1; TRBD1 matches 8 bases. The sequence was obtained from an adult who was a healthcare worker with PCR-confirmed SARS-CoV-2 infection or an uninfected control (not recorded which). The CDR3 reads CASSATGVGYNEQFF. The CDR3 bases are TGTGCCAGCAGCGCGACAGGGGTAGGCTACAATGAGCAGTTCTTC.